The source of this TCR beta chain is a study of PD-1 blockade in classical Hodgkin lymphoma. Here immunoSEQ multiplex PCR was the method, and the copy in TCRdb shows in-frame clones only, minus some. The sample comprises more than 25,000 clones, around 90% of which are singletons, and approximately 0.36% rests with the top ten. Specified time point: newly diagnosed, previously untreated cHL patient sample. The authors purified CD4+ T cells from thawed PBMCs by magnetic negative selection. Concerning this clone: What it recognizes is unknown.

The study's findings and limits: It was reported that newly diagnosed patients had less baseline TCR diversity than healthy donors.

Sequences were obtained from CD4+ T cells from blood. This TCR was recovered from a human donor with classical Hodgkin lymphoma.

The CDR3 sequence is CASSQEHTGDSAYEQYF. The DNA for the CDR3 is TGCGCCAGCAGCCAAGAGCATACAGGGGACTCCGCCTACGAGCAGTACTTC. J is TRBJ2-7 and V is TRBV4-3; possibly TRBD1 for D (7 bases). Trimming removed 0 bases at V and 2 bases at J, with 17 bases between. The CDR3 runs 17 residues. In germline, CDR1 is LGHNA, CDR2 YSLEER.